This T cell receptor (beta chain) was recovered during a study of beta chain features in type 1 diabetes. Whole-study findings and limits: All four CD4+ subsets of Type 1 diabetes patients contained TCRB CDR3s that were moderately but significantly shorter. Whether TCRB rearrangement is influenced by HLA type went unresolved here.

All sorted populations exceeded 95% purity. This clone was seen only a few times. Its target is unknown. V lost 10 bases and J lost 2, with 15 bases in between. Germline V gives CDR1 SNHLY, CDR2 FYNNEI. The CDR3 contains 13 residues. The entirety of the isolated RNA underwent reverse transcription, so expressed TCRB transcripts were sequenced. The protocol was immunoSEQ multiplex PCR, while the TCRdb copy is restricted to in-frame clones and leaves out a portion. This sample has about 370,000 clones, with about 10% found just once. The TCR sequence derives from a man aged 25 to 40 with type 1 diabetes. Sample: central memory CD4+ T cells from blood. V is TRBV2 and J is TRBJ2-7, with a tentative D call TRBD1 (5 bases). CDR3 DNA sequence: TGTGCCAACCCGATAGACAGCGCCTACGAGCAGTACTTC. Its translation is CANPIDSAYEQYF.